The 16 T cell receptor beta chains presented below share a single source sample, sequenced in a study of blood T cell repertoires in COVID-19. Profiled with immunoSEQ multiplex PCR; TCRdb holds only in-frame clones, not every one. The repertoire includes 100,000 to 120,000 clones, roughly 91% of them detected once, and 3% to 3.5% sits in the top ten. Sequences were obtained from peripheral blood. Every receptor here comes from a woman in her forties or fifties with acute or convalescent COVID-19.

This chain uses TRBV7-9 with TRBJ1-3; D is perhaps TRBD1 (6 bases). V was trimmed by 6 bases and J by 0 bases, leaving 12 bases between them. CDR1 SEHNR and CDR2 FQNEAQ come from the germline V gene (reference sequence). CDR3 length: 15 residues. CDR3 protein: CASSSQGFSGNTIYF. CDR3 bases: TGTGCCAGCAGTTCACAGGGTTTCTCTGGAAACACCATATATTTT.

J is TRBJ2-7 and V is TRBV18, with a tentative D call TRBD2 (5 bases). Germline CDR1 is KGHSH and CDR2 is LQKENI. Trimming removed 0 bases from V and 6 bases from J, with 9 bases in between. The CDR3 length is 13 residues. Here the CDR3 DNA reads TGTGCCAGCTCACCACCCTCGGGGTCCGAGCAGTACTTC. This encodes CASSPPSGSEQYF. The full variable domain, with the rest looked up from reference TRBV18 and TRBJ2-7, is NAGVMQNPRHLVRRRGQEARLRCSPMKGHSHVYWYRQLPEEGLKFMVYLQKENIIDESGMPKERFSAEFPKEGPSILRIQQVVRGDSAAYFCASSPPSGSEQYFGPGTRLTVT.

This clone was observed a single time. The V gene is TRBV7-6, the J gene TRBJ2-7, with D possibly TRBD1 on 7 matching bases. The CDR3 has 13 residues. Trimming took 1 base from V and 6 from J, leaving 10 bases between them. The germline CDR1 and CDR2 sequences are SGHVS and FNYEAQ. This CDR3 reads CASSLVQGGEQYF. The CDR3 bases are TGTGCCAGCAGCTTAGTTCAGGGGGGCGAGCAGTACTTC.

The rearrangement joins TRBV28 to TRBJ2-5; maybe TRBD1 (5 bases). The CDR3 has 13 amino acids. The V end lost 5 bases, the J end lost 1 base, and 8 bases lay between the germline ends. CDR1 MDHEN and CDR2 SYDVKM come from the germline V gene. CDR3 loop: CASSQGGQETQYF. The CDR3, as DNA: TGTGCCAGCAGTCAGGGTGGCCAAGAGACCCAGTACTTC.

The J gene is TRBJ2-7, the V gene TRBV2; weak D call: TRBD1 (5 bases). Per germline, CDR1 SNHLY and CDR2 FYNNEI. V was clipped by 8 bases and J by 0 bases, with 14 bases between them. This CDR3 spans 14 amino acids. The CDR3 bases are TGTGCCAGCGATCGGACACGAAGCTCCTACGAGCAGTACTTC. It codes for CASDRTRSSYEQYF.

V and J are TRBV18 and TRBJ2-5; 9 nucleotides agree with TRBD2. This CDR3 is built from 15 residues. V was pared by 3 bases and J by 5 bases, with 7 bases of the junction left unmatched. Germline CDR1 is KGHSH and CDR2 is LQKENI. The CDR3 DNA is TGTGCCAGCTCACCCCTAGCGGGGCCACGGGAGACCCAGTACTTC. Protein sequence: CASSPLAGPRETQYF.

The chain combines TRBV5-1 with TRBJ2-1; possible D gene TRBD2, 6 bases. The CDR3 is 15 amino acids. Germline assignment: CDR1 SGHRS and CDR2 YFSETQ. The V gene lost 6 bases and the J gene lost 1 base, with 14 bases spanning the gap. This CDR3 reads CASTFEEGSYNEQFF. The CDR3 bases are TGCGCCAGCACCTTTGAGGAGGGATCCTACAATGAGCAGTTCTTC.

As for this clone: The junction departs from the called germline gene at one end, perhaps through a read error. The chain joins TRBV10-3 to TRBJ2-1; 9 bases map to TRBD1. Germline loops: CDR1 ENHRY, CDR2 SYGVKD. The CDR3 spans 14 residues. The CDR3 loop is CAISDPTGGNGQFF. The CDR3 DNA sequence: TGTGCCATCAGTGACCCCACAGGGGGCAATGGGCAGTTCTTC.

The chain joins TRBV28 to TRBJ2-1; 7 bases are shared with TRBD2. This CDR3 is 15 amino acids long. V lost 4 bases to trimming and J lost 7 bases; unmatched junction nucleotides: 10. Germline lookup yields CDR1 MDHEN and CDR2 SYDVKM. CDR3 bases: TGTGCCAGCAGTTCCGCGGGAGCCCACGGGAATGAGCAGTTCTTC. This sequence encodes CASSSAGAHGNEQFF.

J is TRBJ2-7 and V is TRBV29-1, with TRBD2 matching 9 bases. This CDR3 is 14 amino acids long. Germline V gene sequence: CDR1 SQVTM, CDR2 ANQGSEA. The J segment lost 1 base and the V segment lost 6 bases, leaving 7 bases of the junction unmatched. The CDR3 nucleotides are TGCAGCGTAGTAGCGGGAGATACGTCCTACGAGCAGTACTTC. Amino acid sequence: CSVVAGDTSYEQYF.

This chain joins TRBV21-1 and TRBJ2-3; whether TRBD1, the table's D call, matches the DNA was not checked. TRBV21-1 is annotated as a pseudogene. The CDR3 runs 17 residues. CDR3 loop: CASSKKDRGYGTDTQYF. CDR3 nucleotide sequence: TGTGCCAGCAGCAAAAAAGACAGGGGCTACGGCACAGATACGCAGTATTTT.

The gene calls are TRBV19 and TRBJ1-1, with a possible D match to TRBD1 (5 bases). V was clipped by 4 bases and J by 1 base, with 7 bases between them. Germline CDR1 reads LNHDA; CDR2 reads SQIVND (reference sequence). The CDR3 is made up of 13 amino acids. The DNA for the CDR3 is TGTGCCAGTAGTAGTACAGGGAACACTGAAGCTTTCTTT. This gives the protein CASSSTGNTEAFF.

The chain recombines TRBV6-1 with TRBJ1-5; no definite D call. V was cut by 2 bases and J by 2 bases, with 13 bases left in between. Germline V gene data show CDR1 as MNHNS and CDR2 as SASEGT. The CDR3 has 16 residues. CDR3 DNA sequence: TGTGCCAGCAGTGAAAACCCGTTTCGGGGCAATCAGCCCCAGCATTTT. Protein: CASSENPFRGNQPQHF.

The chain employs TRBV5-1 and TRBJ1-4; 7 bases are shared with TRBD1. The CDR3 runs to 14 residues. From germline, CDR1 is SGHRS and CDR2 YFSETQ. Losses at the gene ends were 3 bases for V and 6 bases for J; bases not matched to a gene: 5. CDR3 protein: CASSSTGVDEKLFF. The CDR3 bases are TGCGCCAGCAGCTCCACAGGGGTAGATGAAAAACTGTTTTTT. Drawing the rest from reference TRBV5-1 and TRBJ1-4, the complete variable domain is KAGVTQTPRYLIKTRGQQVTLSCSPISGHRSVSWYQQTPGQGLQFLFEYFSETQRNKGNFPGRFSGRQFSNSRSEMNVSTLELGDSALYLCASSSTGVDEKLFFGSGTQLSVL.

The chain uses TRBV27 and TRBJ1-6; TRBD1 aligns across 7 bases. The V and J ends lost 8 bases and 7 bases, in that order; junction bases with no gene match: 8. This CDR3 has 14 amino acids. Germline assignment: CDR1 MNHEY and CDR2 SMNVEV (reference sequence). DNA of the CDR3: TGTGCCAGCCGCCCGACAGGGTTAAATTCACCCCTCCACTTT. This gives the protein CASRPTGLNSPLHF.

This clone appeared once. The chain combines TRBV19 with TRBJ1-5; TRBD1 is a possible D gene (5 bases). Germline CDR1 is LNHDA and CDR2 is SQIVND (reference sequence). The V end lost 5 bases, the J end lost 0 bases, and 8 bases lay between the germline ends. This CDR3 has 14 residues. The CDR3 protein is CASSVDISNQPQHF. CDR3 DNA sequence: TGTGCCAGTAGTGTGGACATTAGCAATCAGCCCCAGCATTTT.